One TCR beta chain is described in this entry. Its cognate antigen is unknown. This specimen belongs to a study of cytomegalovirus exposure and HLA in healthy donors. Study findings and constraints: An analysis done earlier found most TCR beta V segments productive about 87% or about 30% of the time. Accounts indicate the classifier identified cytomegalovirus status with strong specificity and sensitivity.

The PCR was carried out with 60 Vbeta primers and 13 Jbeta primers. Clones were read by immunoSEQ multiplex PCR, and TCRdb kept only the in-frame ones, dropping some. The data hold about 270,000 clones, with roughly 89% observed a single time. V lost 3 bases to trimming and J lost 1 base; unmatched junction nucleotides: 11. Germline V gene data show CDR1 as LNHDA and CDR2 as SQIVND (reference sequence). The CDR3 is made up of 17 amino acids. Source material: PBMCs. The chain links TRBV19 to TRBJ2-7, with 8 positions matching TRBD2. The source is a man aged 40-55 years in good health and CMV-seropositive. CDR3 nucleotide sequence: TGTGCCAGTAGTATTTTCGCTGCGGGAGGTGGTTCCTACGAGCAGTACTTC. It translates to CASSIFAAGGGSYEQYF.